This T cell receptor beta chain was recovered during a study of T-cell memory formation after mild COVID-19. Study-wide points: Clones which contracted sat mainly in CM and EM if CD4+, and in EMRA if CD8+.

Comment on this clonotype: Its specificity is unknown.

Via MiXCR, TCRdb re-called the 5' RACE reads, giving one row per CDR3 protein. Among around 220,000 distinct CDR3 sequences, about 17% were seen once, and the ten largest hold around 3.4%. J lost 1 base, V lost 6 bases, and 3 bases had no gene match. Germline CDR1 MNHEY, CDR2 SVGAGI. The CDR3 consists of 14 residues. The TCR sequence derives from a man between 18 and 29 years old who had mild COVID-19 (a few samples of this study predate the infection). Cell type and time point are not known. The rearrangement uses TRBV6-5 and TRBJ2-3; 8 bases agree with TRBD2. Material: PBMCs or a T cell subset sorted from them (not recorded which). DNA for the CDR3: TGTGCCAGCAGATATAGCGGGGGCACAGATACGCAGTATTTT. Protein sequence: CASRYSGGTDTQYF.